This entry describes one T cell receptor beta chain. Its cognate antigen has yet to be identified. The sample holds no much larger clone one base away, and base qualities are not on file. The sample is drawn from a study of patients and donors after allogeneic stem cell transplantation (dated by TCRdb to 2018 to 2021). Libraries were prepared through RT-PCR. The run used a NextSeq 550. TCRdb took the public reads, trimmed them with fastp at Q25, ran MiXCR for clone calling and kept in-frame beta chains. Rows with a matching CDR3 protein are joined into one entry that keeps the most common DNA and genes. Recorded for this sample are over 200,000 distinct CDR3 sequences; 35% to 45% of them occurred a single time. Of the sample, approximately 10% falls within the top ten clones. CDR1 is given as DFQATT and CDR2 as SNEGSKA, both from the germline V gene (reference sequence). From the cysteine up to the phenylalanine, the CDR3 has a length of 14 residues. The CDR3 DNA has 42 bases and is translated from base 1. Trimming takes 6 bases from V and 0 bases from J, and the germline ends sit 12 bases apart.

This receptor was obtained from a human donor who was either an allogeneic HSCT recipient or a stem cell or donor lymphocyte infusion donor (not recorded which). It is not recorded whose cells these are; they may come from a transplant donor. The chain is assembled from TRBV20-1 and TRBJ1-5; too little of a D gene remains to name it. What was sequenced was blood, either unsorted or a sorted T cell fraction (not recorded which). The CDR3 protein: CSALDHLSNQPQHF. At the DNA level, the sequence is TGCAGTGCCCTGGATCACCTTAGCAATCAGCCCCAGCATTTT.